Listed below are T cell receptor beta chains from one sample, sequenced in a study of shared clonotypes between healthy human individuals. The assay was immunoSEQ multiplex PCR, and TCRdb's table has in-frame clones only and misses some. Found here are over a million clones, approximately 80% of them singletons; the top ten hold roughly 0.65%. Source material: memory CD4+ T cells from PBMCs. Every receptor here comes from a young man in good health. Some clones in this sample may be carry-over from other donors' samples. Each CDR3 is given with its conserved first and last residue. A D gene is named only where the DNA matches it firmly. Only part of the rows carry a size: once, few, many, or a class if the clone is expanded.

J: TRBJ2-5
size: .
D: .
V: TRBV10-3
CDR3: CAIKGGVETQYF
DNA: TGTGCCATCAAAGGCGGGGTAGAGACCCAGTACTTC

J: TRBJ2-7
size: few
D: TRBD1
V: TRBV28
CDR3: CASSRDSRYEQYF
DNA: TGTGCCAGCAGTCGGGACAGCCGCTACGAGCAGTACTTC

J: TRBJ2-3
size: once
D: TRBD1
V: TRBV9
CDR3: CASSVVGDRGTDTQYF
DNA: TGTGCCAGCAGCGTAGTGGGGGACAGGGGCACAGATACGCAGTATTTT

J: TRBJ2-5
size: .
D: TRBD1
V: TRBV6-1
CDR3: CASMRTGGGETQYF
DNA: TGTGCCAGCATGCGCACAGGGGGAGGAGAGACCCAGTACTTC

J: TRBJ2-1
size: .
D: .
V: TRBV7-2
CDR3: CASSLSGLTYNEQFF
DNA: TGTGCCAGCAGCTTAAGCGGCCTGACCTACAATGAGCAGTTCTTC

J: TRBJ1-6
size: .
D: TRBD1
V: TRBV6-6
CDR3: CASSRGTANSPLHF
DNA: TGTGCCAGCTCCAGGGGGACAGCGAATTCACCCCTCCACTTT

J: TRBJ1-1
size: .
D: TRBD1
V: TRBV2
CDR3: CASRGQGANTEAFF
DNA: TGTGCCAGCAGAGGACAGGGAGCGAACACTGAAGCTTTCTTT

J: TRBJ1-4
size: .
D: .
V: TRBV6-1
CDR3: CASSPPGSLNEKLFF
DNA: TGTGCCAGCAGTCCCCCCGGTAGTCTGAATGAAAAACTGTTTTTT

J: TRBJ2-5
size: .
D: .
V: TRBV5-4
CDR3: CASSLTNSPAETQYF
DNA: TGTGCCAGCAGCTTGACCAACTCCCCCGCAGAGACCCAGTACTTC

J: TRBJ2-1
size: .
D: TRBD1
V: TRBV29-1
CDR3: CSVGQGSVDEQFF
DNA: TGCAGCGTTGGACAGGGAAGTGTTGACGAGCAGTTCTTC

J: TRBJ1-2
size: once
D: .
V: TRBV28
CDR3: CASTPPGPWSYTF
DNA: TGTGCCAGCACCCCACCGGGACCCTGGAGCTACACCTTC

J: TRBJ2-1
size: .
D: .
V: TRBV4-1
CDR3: CASSRTGGHNEQFF
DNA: TGCGCCAGCAGCCGGACGGGTGGGCACAATGAGCAGTTCTTC

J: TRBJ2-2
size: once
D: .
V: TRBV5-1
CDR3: CASTIGATNTGELFF
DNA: TGCGCCAGCACCATTGGTGCCACTAACACCGGGGAGCTGTTTTTT

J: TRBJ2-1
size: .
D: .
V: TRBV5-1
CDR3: CASSLDWTAYNEQFF
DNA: TGCGCCAGCAGCTTGGACTGGACAGCTTACAATGAGCAGTTCTTC

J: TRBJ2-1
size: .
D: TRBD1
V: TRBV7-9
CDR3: CASSRGQGGISYNEQFF
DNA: TGTGCCAGCAGTCGAGGACAGGGCGGGATTTCCTACAATGAGCAGTTCTTC

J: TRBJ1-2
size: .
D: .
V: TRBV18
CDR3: CASSPRREDYGYTF
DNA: TGTGCCAGCTCACCAAGGAGGGAGGACTATGGCTACACCTTC

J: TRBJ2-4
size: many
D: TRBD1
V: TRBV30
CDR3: CAWSSDRGFTLAKNIQYF
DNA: TGTGCCTGGAGTTCCGACAGGGGGTTTACATTAGCCAAAAACATTCAGTACTTC

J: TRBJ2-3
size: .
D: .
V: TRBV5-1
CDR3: CASSLGVGRADTQYF
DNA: TGCGCCAGCAGCTTGGGGGTTGGGCGCGCAGATACGCAGTATTTT

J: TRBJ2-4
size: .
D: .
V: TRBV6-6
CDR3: CAGGGPGAKNIQYF
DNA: TGTGCCGGCGGAGGGCCGGGAGCCAAAAACATTCAGTACTTC

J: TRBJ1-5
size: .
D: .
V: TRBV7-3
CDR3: CASSFRGDQPQHF
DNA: TGTGCCAGCAGCTTCAGAGGGGACCAGCCCCAGCATTTT

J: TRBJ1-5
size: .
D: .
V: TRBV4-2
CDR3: CASAPRQYSNQPQHF
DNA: TGTGCCAGCGCCCCGAGGCAGTATAGCAATCAGCCCCAGCATTTT

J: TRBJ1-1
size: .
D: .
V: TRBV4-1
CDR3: CASSSRGGNTEAFF
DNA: TGCGCCAGCAGCTCACGAGGGGGTAACACTGAAGCTTTCTTT

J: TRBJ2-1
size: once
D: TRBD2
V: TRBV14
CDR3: CASSPLKRGAYNEQFF
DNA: TGTGCCAGCAGCCCACTAAAGCGGGGTGCTTACAATGAGCAGTTCTTC

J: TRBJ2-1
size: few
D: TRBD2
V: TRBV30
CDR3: CAWSVGTSGYNEQFF
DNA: TGTGCCTGGAGTGTAGGGACTAGCGGCTACAATGAGCAGTTCTTC

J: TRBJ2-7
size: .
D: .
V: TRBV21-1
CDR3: CASSKDLGTSGRTTYEQYF
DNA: TGTGCCAGCAGCAAAGACTTGGGGACTAGCGGGAGGACCACCTACGAGCAGTACTTC

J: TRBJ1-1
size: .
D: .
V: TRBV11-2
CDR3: CASSLTMSEAFF
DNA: TGTGCCAGCAGCCTTACCATGTCTGAAGCTTTCTTT

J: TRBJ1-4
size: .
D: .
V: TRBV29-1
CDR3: CSVARGANEKLFF
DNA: TGCAGCGTTGCCCGAGGGGCTAATGAAAAACTGTTTTTT

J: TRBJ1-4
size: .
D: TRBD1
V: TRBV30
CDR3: CAWNRQGEAEKLFF
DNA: TGTGCCTGGAATCGACAGGGGGAAGCAGAAAAACTGTTTTTT

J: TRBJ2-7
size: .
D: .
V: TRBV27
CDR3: CASRSIGQSYEQYF
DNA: TGTGCCAGCAGATCAATAGGACAGTCCTACGAGCAGTACTTC

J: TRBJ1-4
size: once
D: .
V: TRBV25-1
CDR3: CASSPKVGIGSEKLFF
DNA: TGTGCCAGCAGCCCTAAGGTCGGTATAGGAAGTGAAAAACTGTTTTTT

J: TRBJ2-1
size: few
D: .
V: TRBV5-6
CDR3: CASSRTTGGPNEQFF
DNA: TGTGCCAGCAGCCGCACGACCGGGGGGCCCAATGAGCAGTTCTTC

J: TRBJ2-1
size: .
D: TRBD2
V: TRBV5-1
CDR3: CASSREGLGEQFF
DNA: TGCGCCAGCAGCCGGGAGGGGCTTGGTGAGCAGTTCTTC

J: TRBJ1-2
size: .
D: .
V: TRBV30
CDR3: CAWSARTDYGYTF
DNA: TGTGCCTGGAGTGCCCGGACAGATTATGGCTACACCTTC

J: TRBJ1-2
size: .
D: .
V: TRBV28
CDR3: CAIDSRESYGYTF
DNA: TGTGCCATCGATAGCAGGGAGAGCTATGGCTACACCTTC

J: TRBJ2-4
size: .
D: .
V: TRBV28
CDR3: CASRPGLAKNIQYF
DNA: TGTGCCAGCAGACCGGGACTAGCCAAAAACATTCAGTACTTC

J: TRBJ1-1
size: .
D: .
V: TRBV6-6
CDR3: CASSYSEVLNTEAFF
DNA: TGTGCCAGCAGTTACTCGGAGGTATTGAACACTGAAGCTTTCTTT

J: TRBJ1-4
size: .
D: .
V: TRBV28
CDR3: CASSPPTESKLFF
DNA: TGTGCCAGCAGTCCCCCGACAGAAAGCAAACTGTTTTTT

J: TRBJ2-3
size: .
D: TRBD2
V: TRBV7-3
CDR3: CASSLTLAGVKTQYF
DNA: TGTGCCAGCAGCTTAACTCTAGCGGGAGTAAAGACGCAGTATTTT

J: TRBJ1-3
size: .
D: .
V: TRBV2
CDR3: CASEPDSGNTIYF
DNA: TGTGCCAGCGAACCGGACTCTGGAAACACCATATATTTT

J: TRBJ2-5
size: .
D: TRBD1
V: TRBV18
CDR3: CASSDRGRGETQYF
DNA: TGTGCCAGCTCGGACAGGGGGCGCGGGGAGACCCAGTACTTC

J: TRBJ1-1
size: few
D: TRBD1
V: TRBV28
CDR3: CASSPGTVNTEAFF
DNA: TGTGCCAGCAGCCCCGGGACAGTGAACACTGAAGCTTTCTTT

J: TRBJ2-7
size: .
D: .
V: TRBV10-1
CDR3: CASRPLLGPGEQYF
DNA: TGCGCCAGCAGGCCTCTACTAGGCCCCGGTGAGCAGTACTTC

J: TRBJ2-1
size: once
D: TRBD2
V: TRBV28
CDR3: CASSPAGALYNEQFF
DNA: TGTGCCAGCAGTCCAGCGGGAGCCCTCTACAATGAGCAGTTCTTC

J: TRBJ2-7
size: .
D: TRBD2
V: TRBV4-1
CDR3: CASSQLGTSGTKQYF
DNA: TGCGCCAGCAGCCAACTGGGGACTAGCGGGACTAAGCAGTACTTC

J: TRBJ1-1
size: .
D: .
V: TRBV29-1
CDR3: CSVVSHSNTEAFF
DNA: TGCAGCGTTGTATCGCACTCGAACACTGAAGCTTTCTTT

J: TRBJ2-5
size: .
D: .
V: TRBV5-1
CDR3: CASSLGTSSETQYF
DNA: TGCGCCAGCAGCTTGGGCACTAGTTCAGAGACCCAGTACTTC

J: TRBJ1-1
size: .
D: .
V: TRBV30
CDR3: CARNRVGVSTEAFF
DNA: TGTGCCCGCAACAGGGTGGGGGTTAGCACTGAAGCTTTCTTT

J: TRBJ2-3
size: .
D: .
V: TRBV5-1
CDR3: CASSRGTTDTQYF
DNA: TGCGCCAGCAGCAGGGGGACCACAGATACGCAGTATTTT

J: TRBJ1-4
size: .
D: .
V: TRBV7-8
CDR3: CASSSGGRTTNEKLFF
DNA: TGTGCCAGCAGCTCGGGGGGACGGACAACTAATGAAAAACTGTTTTTT

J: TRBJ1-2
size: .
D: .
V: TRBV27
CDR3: CASRRQGTNYGYTF
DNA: TGTGCCAGCAGGCGGCAGGGGACTAACTATGGCTACACCTTC

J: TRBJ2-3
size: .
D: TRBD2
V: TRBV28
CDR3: CASREGLAEDTQYF
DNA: TGTGCCAGCAGAGAGGGACTAGCGGAAGATACGCAGTATTTT

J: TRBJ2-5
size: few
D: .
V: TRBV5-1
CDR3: CASGAYGGRETQYF
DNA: TGCGCCAGCGGGGCCTACGGGGGTCGAGAGACCCAGTACTTC

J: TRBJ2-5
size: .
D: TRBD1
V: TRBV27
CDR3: CASSLGQAHQETQYF
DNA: TGTGCCAGCAGCCTGGGACAGGCGCACCAAGAGACCCAGTACTTC

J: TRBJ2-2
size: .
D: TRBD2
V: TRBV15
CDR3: CATSRGREALSGELFF
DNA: TGTGCCACCAGCAGAGGCCGGGAGGCTTTATCCGGGGAGCTGTTTTTT

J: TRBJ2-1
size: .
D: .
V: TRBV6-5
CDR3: CASSYLIGNEQFF
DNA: TGTGCCAGCAGTTACTTAATCGGGAATGAGCAGTTCTTC

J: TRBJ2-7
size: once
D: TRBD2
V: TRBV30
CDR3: CAWSLAGRSYEQYF
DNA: TGTGCCTGGAGTTTGGCCGGGAGGTCCTACGAGCAGTACTTC

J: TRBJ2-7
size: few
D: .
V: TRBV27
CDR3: CASSPRVSPSGAYEQYF
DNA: TGTGCCAGCAGCCCCAGGGTGTCCCCCTCGGGCGCCTACGAGCAGTACTTC